These 8 T cell receptor beta chains were all obtained from the same sample, sequenced in a study of persistence of HIV-infected CD4 T cells. No antigen has been assigned to these receptors. This was the immunoSEQ version 4 assay in survey mode. Method: immunoSEQ multiplex PCR; TCRdb's copy keeps in-frame clones and lacks some. The sample lists some 45,000 clones, around 90% occurring once. Anti-CD3/anti-CD28 beads served as a nonspecific positive control stimulus. Responding CD4+ T cells were sorted by upregulation of both CD40 ligand and CD69. Specimen: CD4+ T cells sorted from PBMCs after roughly 18-hour stimulation, collected from a patient who received antiretroviral therapy. These receptors all come from an adult woman with HIV who was CMV-seropositive.

The rearrangement links TRBV30 to TRBJ1-5; D is ambiguous. The CDR3 is made up of 14 amino acids. Germline CDR1 reads GTSNPN; CDR2 reads SVGIG (reference sequence). Trimming removed 0 bases from V and 4 bases from J, with 10 bases in between. This CDR3 reads CAWSVGHGNQPQHF. The CDR3 region has the DNA TGTGCCTGGAGTGTAGGTCATGGGAATCAGCCCCAGCATTTT. Using reference TRBV30 and TRBJ1-5 for the parts outside the CDR3, the full variable domain is SQTIHQWPATLVQPVGSPLSLECTVEGTSNPNLYWYRQAAGRGLQLLFYSVGIGQISSEVPQNLSASRPQDRQFILSSKKLLLSDSGFYLCAWSVGHGNQPQHFGDGTRLSIL.

The rearrangement joins TRBV5-1 to TRBJ2-5; D gene ambiguous. The germline CDR1 and CDR2 sequences are SGHRS and YFSETQ. There are 11 residues in the CDR3. V lost 3 bases, J lost 0 bases, and 0 bases lay in between. The CDR3 sequence is CASSYQETQYF. The CDR3 DNA is TGCGCCAGCAGCTACCAAGAGACCCAGTACTTC.

The genes are TRBV6-1 and TRBJ1-2; D ambiguous. CDR3 length: 11 residues. Germline values: CDR1 MNHNS, CDR2 SASEGT. The germline V and J ends were trimmed by 3 bases and 5 bases, with 4 bases remaining between them. CDR3 loop: CASSEPYGYTF. The CDR3 nucleotides read TGTGCCAGCAGTGAGCCGTATGGCTACACCTTC.

The sample holds a few counts of this clone. The rearrangement links TRBV2 to TRBJ1-3, with D possibly matching TRBD1 (6 bases). The CDR3 totals 15 residues. Germline V lookup: CDR1 SNHLY, CDR2 FYNNEI. Trimming stripped 5 bases from V and 0 bases from J, with 11 bases between. CDR3 bases: TGTGCCAGCAGTATTGGACAGATCTCTGGAAACACCATATATTTT. Protein product: CASSIGQISGNTIYF.

The chain joins TRBV6-5 to TRBJ1-5; unclear D gene. In germline, CDR1 is MNHEY, CDR2 SVGAGI. This CDR3 region has 14 residues. V lost 11 bases, J lost 0 bases, and 14 bases lay in between. The DNA of the CDR3 is TGTGCCGGGTTCTATACAGTTAGCAATCAGCCCCAGCATTTT. Protein sequence: CAGFYTVSNQPQHF.

The rearrangement uses TRBV19 and TRBJ1-5, with unresolved D. The germline V and J ends were trimmed by 3 bases and 6 bases, with 15 bases remaining between them. The CDR3 runs 15 residues. Per the germline V gene, CDR1 is LNHDA and CDR2 is SQIVND (reference sequence). The CDR3 region is CASSISLRRSQPQHF. CDR3 nucleotide sequence: TGTGCCAGTAGTATCTCCCTGAGAAGGAGTCAGCCCCAGCATTTT.

The rearrangement uses TRBV5-1 and TRBJ1-6, with D perhaps TRBD1 (6 bases). This CDR3 comprises 15 residues. V lost 3 bases to trimming and J lost 7 bases, with 14 bases between them. The germline V gene has CDR1 SGHRS and CDR2 YFSETQ. CDR3 coding DNA: TGCGCCAGCAGCTGGTTGGAAGGGGGGAATTCACCCCTCCACTTT. The encoded protein is CASSWLEGGNSPLHF.

CDR3: CASSLTGNTEAFF. The CDR3 coding sequence is TGTGCCAGCAGCTTAACGGGTAACACTGAAGCTTTCTTT. The chain carries TRBV7-6 and TRBJ1-1; D is unclear. Trimming took 2 bases from V and 2 from J, leaving 6 bases between them. CDR3 length: 13 amino acids. Germline V gene sequence: CDR1 SGHVS, CDR2 FNYEAQ.